One sample yielded the 9 T cell receptor beta chains listed below, sequenced in a study of response to subunit inactivated influenza vaccine. MiXCR, run by TCRdb on the RT-PCR reads, gives a single entry per CDR3 protein. Of more than 600,000 distinct CDR3 sequences listed, 18% are singletons. The sample in question was PBMCs from blood, obtained 4 to 6 days after vaccination. Every receptor here comes from a man aged 45-65 years who received an inactivated influenza vaccine.

V gene TRBV29-1 combines with J gene TRBJ2-5; 7 bases align to TRBD2. The CDR3 length is 14 residues. The junction had 6 bases not matched to a gene; V was cut back by 4 bases and J by 1 base. Germline V gene data show CDR1 as SQVTM and CDR2 as ANQGSEA. This CDR3 is CSVGMTSSQETQYF. CDR3 nucleotide sequence: TGCAGCGTTGGTATGACTAGCAGCCAAGAGACCCAGTACTTC.

CDR3 amino acids: CASSYWGPANTGELFF. The CDR3 coding sequence is TGTGCCAGCAGTTATTGGGGTCCCGCGAACACCGGGGAGCTGTTTTTT. The chain combines TRBV6-2 or TRBV6-3 with TRBJ2-2, with D hard to call. The length of the CDR3 is 16 residues. V was clipped by 3 bases and J by 0 bases, with 11 bases between them. CDR1 and CDR2 from the germline V gene are MNHEY and SVGEGT.

This clonotype was observed a handful of times. This sequence may be a read error, since a much larger clone differs from it by one base. The final CDR3 position lacks the conserved phenylalanine or tryptophan, pointing to a likely read error. The V call is TRBV20-1, the J call TRBJ2-1; 9 nucleotides agree with TRBD1. Germline assignment: CDR1 DFQATT and CDR2 SNEGSKA (reference sequence). This CDR3 has 14 amino acids. Trimming removed 6 bases from V and 1 base from J; junction bases left unmatched: 4. The CDR3 protein is CSAVDRGSYNEQFL. Written as DNA, the CDR3 is TGCAGTGCCGTGGACAGGGGATCCTACAATGAGCAGTTCTTG.

This clonotype was seen more than once but under ten times. The V gene is TRBV12-3 or TRBV12-4, the J gene TRBJ2-2; D gene ambiguous. The CDR3 spans 15 residues. With 3 bases removed from V and 8 bases from J, the gap between germline ends came to 16 bases. CDR3: CASSFRRPPAGELFF. CDR3 DNA: TGTGCCAGCAGTTTCCGTAGACCCCCGGCGGGGGAGCTGTTTTTT.

The sample holds one count of this clonotype. This chain links TRBV6-1 with TRBJ2-5; TRBD2 matches at 9 bases. The CDR3 covers 17 residues. Germline CDR1 MNHNS, CDR2 SASEGT. The V and J ends lost 6 bases and 1 base, in that order; junction bases with no gene match: 12. CDR3 sequence (DNA): TGTGCCAGCAGCCGAGGGACCGGGACTAGCTCCCAAGAGACCCAGTACTTC. Translated, it gives CASSRGTGTSSQETQYF.

This sequence joins TRBV24-1 and TRBJ2-2; D uncertain. This CDR3 is 13 amino acids long. Germline values: CDR1 KGHDR, CDR2 SFDVKD. With 9 bases removed from V and 4 bases from J, the gap between germline ends came to 11 bases. Here the CDR3 DNA reads TGTGCCACCCAGGACGAAGCCACCGGGGAGCTGTTTTTT. Translation gives CATQDEATGELFF.

This clonotype has more than one count but fewer than ten. CDR3 protein: CASSRYRGRETQYF. The CDR3 DNA follows: TGTGCCAGCAGCCGCTACAGGGGGCGAGAGACCCAGTACTTC. The chain employs TRBV14 and TRBJ2-5; 9 bases are shared with TRBD1. Germline trimming cut 4 bases from V and 4 bases from J; bases unmatched to any gene: 4. The CDR3 totals 14 residues. Germline loops: CDR1 SGHDN, CDR2 FVKESK.

The chain recombines TRBV7-2 with TRBJ2-7; D uncertain. Germline lookup yields CDR1 SGHTA and CDR2 FQGNSA. The V end lost 5 bases, the J end lost 5 bases, and 10 bases lay between the germline ends. This CDR3 region has 12 residues. The CDR3 sequence is CASSPPADEQYF. Here the CDR3 DNA reads TGTGCCAGCAGCCCCCCTGCCGACGAGCAGTACTTC.

The chain has TRBV5-1 and TRBJ2-7; 7 positions agree with TRBD2. V was pared by 0 bases and J by 7 bases, with 7 bases of the junction left unmatched. CDR1 is SGHRS, CDR2 YFSETQ, per germline. This CDR3 region has 14 residues. The DNA of the CDR3 is TGCGCCAGCAGCTTGGGCGGGGGTCGGACAGAGCAGTACTTC. Translation gives CASSLGGGRTEQYF. Full variable domain (outside the CDR3, taken from reference TRBV5-1 and TRBJ2-7): KAGVTQTPRYLIKTRGQQVTLSCSPISGHRSVSWYQQTPGQGLQFLFEYFSETQRNKGNFPGRFSGRQFSNSRSEMNVSTLELGDSALYLCASSLGGGRTEQYFGPGTRLTVT.